A selection of T cell receptor beta chains follows, all from one sample in a study of Tregs in tolerant kidney transplant recipients. Data came from immunoSEQ multiplex PCR; TCRdb stores just in-frame clones and leaves some out. The sample records around 61,000 clones, around 82% being singletons. What was sequenced was CD4+ T cells from blood. All receptors derive from a human donor in good health. The CDR3 runs from the conserved cysteine through the conserved F or W. A D gene is named only where the DNA matches it firmly. Size is omitted from some rows. Given values are once, few, many or a class for expanded clones.

clone size,V gene,D gene,J gene,CDR3 protein,CDR3 DNA
-,TRBV5-1,-,TRBJ1-1,CASSFSQNNMNTEAFF,TGCGCCAGCAGCTTCTCTCAGAATAATATGAACACTGAAGCTTTCTTT
-,TRBV4-1,TRBD2,TRBJ2-5,CASSRGSGGVETQYF,TGCGCCAGCAGCCGGGGTAGCGGGGGGGTGGAGACCCAGTACTTC
once,TRBV7-3,-,TRBJ2-1,CASSPGHLSDDEQFF,TGTGCCAGCAGCCCGGGACACTTAAGTGACGATGAGCAGTTCTTC
-,TRBV10-3,-,TRBJ2-7,CAISPAMGNRIYSYEQYF,TGTGCCATCAGTCCCGCGATGGGGAATAGAATATACTCCTACGAGCAGTACTTC
-,TRBV27,-,TRBJ2-5,CASSFLPGTVQETQYF,TGTGCCAGCAGTTTTTTACCCGGGACTGTCCAAGAGACCCAGTACTTC
once,TRBV4-3,TRBD2,TRBJ2-1,CASSQAGTSGRISPRGEQFF,TGCGCCAGCAGCCAAGCCGGGACTAGCGGGAGGATCTCCCCCCGCGGTGAGCAGTTCTTC
-,TRBV18,-,TRBJ1-1,CASSPLAFTEAFF,TGTGCCAGCTCACCGCTCGCGTTCACTGAAGCTTTCTTT
-,TRBV2,-,TRBJ1-1,CASSEVLGQNTEAFF,TGTGCCAGCAGTGAAGTTCTCGGACAGAACACTGAAGCTTTCTTT
-,TRBV7-2,-,TRBJ1-4,CASSLGQLSNEKLFF,TGTGCCAGCAGCTTAGGACAGCTAAGTAATGAAAAACTGTTTTTT
-,TRBV7-8,-,TRBJ2-3,CASSPVVARTDTQYF,TGTGCCAGCAGCCCGGTGGTAGCCCGAACAGATACGCAGTATTTT
once,TRBV27,-,TRBJ2-7,CASRSFLHRAPYEQYF,TGTGCCAGCAGATCGTTCCTCCACAGGGCCCCCTACGAGCAGTACTTC
few,TRBV2,-,TRBJ2-2,CASSPRDTGELFF,TGTGCCAGCAGTCCCAGGGACACCGGGGAGCTGTTTTTT
-,TRBV7-2,-,TRBJ2-3,CASSFPLRGDTQYF,TGTGCCAGCAGCTTTCCCCTCCGGGGGGATACGCAGTATTTT
once,TRBV5-6,TRBD1,TRBJ1-2,CASSSLDRSRGYTF,TGTGCCAGCAGCTCGTTGGACAGGAGTAGGGGCTACACCTTC
-,TRBV9,-,TRBJ2-1,CASSVGERQFF,TGTGCCAGCAGCGTAGGGGAGAGGCAGTTCTTC
once,TRBV7-2,-,TRBJ2-3,CASSPQLSTPYSTDTQYF,TGTGCCAGCAGCCCTCAATTATCGACTCCTTATTCCACAGATACGCAGTATTTT
-,TRBV4-1,TRBD1,TRBJ2-7,CASSGTGVGEQYF,TGCGCCAGCTCGGGGACAGGGGTGGGGGAGCAGTACTTC
once,TRBV27,-,TRBJ1-2,CASSSFQRGFYGYTF,TGTGCCAGCAGTTCCTTTCAGAGGGGTTTCTATGGCTACACCTTC
-,TRBV6-5,-,TRBJ1-4,CASSYRPNEKLFF,TGTGCCAGCAGTTACCGGCCTAATGAAAAACTGTTTTTT
-,TRBV29-1,TRBD1,TRBJ1-1,CSADHRGTEAFF,TGCAGCGCTGACCACAGGGGCACTGAAGCTTTCTTT
-,TRBV5-4,-,TRBJ2-5,CASSSQETQYF,TGTGCCAGCAGCTCACAAGAGACCCAGTACTTC
few,TRBV13,TRBD1,TRBJ1-2,CASSRGDSNYGYTF,TGTGCCAGCAGCCGAGGGGACAGTAACTATGGCTACACCTTC
once,TRBV7-7,-,TRBJ2-2,CASSPGNTGELFF,TGTGCCAGCAGCCCTGGCAACACCGGGGAGCTGTTTTTT
-,TRBV29-1,TRBD1,TRBJ2-7,CSVGRTGVGEQYF,TGCAGCGTAGGGCGGACAGGGGTAGGGGAGCAGTACTTC
-,TRBV18,-,TRBJ2-3,CASSPGQMGTDTQYF,TGTGCCAGCTCACCAGGCCAGATGGGCACAGATACGCAGTATTTT
-,TRBV5-1,TRBD2,TRBJ2-3,CASAGEVTDTQYF,TGCGCCAGCGCGGGGGAGGTTACAGATACGCAGTATTTT
-,TRBV29-1,TRBD1,TRBJ1-2,CSVTPPGQPTGYTF,TGCAGCGTGACCCCCCCGGGACAGCCAACAGGCTACACCTTC